Below, 15 T cell receptor beta chains from the same sample are listed, as sequenced in a study of T cells in localized non-small cell lung cancer (dated by TCRdb to 2019 to 2021). The library was generated by the immunoSEQ multiplex PCR assay. The immuneACCESS repertoire file appears here via TCRdb, limited to in-frame rearrangements. These files lack a portion of the clones; in checked studies, under half of the deficit traces to unresolved V genes, and the cause of the others is not known. The sample table contains some 9,500 clones; only one count was recorded for about 90% of them. The ten most abundant clones make up about a sixth of the sample. This sample comprised peripheral blood, obtained before any cancer treatment. These receptor sequences come from a male donor at least 60 years old with stage III squamous cell lung carcinoma.

This clone was observed once. The rearrangement joins TRBV9 to TRBJ2-7; D possibly corresponds to TRBD1 (6 bases). Germline V CDR1 and CDR2: SGDLS, YYNGEE. V lost 3 bases to trimming and J lost 2 bases, with 12 bases between them. The CDR3 sequence is 14 residues long. The CDR3, as DNA: TGTGCCAGCAGCGGAGCCGGGACACCCTACGAGCAGTACTTC. This encodes CASSGAGTPYEQYF. Full variable domain (outside the CDR3, taken from reference TRBV9 and TRBJ2-7): DSGVTQTPKHLITATGQRVTLRCSPRSGDLSVYWYQQSLDQGLQFLIQYYNGEERAKGNILERFSAQQFPDLHSELNLSSLELGDSALYFCASSGAGTPYEQYFGPGTRLTVT.

The chain joins TRBV7-6 to TRBJ2-5; a possible D gene is TRBD1 (6 bases). The V gene lost 0 bases and the J gene lost 4 bases, with 12 bases spanning the gap. The germline CDR1 and CDR2 sequences are SGHVS and FNYEAQ. This CDR3 region has 15 residues. The CDR3 sequence: CASSLAMGAGETQYF. CDR3 DNA sequence: TGTGCCAGCAGCTTAGCAATGGGGGCAGGAGAGACCCAGTACTTC.

This clone was detected once. In nucleotides, the CDR3 is TGTGCCAGTGGGGGGGGGACCGCCCCCGACTACGAGCAGTACTTC. Its protein product is CASGGGTAPDYEQYF. The chain links TRBV19 to TRBJ2-7, with TRBD2 matching 7 bases. J was trimmed by 3 bases and V by 8 bases; bases with no gene match: 13. Germline V gene lookup returns CDR1 LNHDA and CDR2 SQIVND (reference sequence). This CDR3 has 15 residues.

This chain connects TRBV7-9 to TRBJ1-5; a possible D gene is TRBD1 (5 bases). The V gene's germline CDR1 is SEHNR and CDR2 FQNEAQ (reference sequence). CDR3 length equals 17 residues. V dropped 1 base and J dropped 5 bases, with 18 bases sitting between them. Here the CDR3 reads CASSLGPLGAADQPQHF. In DNA, the CDR3 is TGTGCCAGCAGCTTAGGCCCCCTAGGGGCAGCCGATCAGCCCCAGCATTTT.

This clone was recorded only once. The chain couples TRBV15 to TRBJ2-1; 11 bases are shared with TRBD2. In germline, CDR1 is LNHNV, CDR2 YYDKDF (reference sequence). The J segment lost 3 bases and the V segment lost 1 base, leaving 2 bases of the junction unmatched. The CDR3 has 16 residues. DNA of the CDR3: TGTGCCACCAGCAGAGGGACTAGCGGGCGCTACAATGAGCAGTTCTTC. It codes for CATSRGTSGRYNEQFF.

This chain links TRBV6-6 with TRBJ1-4; possibly TRBD1 for D (5 bases). The CDR3 totals 15 residues. V shed 2 bases and J shed 7 bases, with 14 bases lying between them. Germline-derived CDR1 and CDR2 are MNHNY and SVGAGI (reference sequence). The CDR3 loop is CASSYPKGDGEKLFF. CDR3 DNA: TGTGCCAGCAGTTACCCAAAAGGGGATGGTGAAAAACTGTTTTTT.

The J gene is TRBJ2-6, the V gene TRBV5-1; TRBD1 agrees at 8 bases. V was pared by 1 base and J by 0 bases, with 12 bases of the junction left unmatched. The CDR3 has 20 amino acids. The germline V gene encodes CDR1 SGHRS and CDR2 YFSETQ. As DNA, the CDR3 is TGCGCCAGCAGCTTGAATAGTCAGGGGGCCATCCGCTCTGGGGCCAACGTCCTGACTTTC. Encoded protein: CASSLNSQGAIRSGANVLTF.

This clone has a single count. The CDR3 DNA reads TGTGCCAGCAGCGTAGGAGGTTCGGGAATCAATGAGCAGTTCTTC. Translating it yields CASSVGGSGINEQFF. The rearrangement joins TRBV9 to TRBJ2-1; the D gene is possibly TRBD2 (5 bases). Germline CDR1 reads SGDLS; CDR2 reads YYNGEE. Trimming shortened V by 0 bases and J by 6 bases, and 13 bases separated the two germline ends. The CDR3 is made up of 15 amino acids.

This chain uses TRBV6-6 with TRBJ2-5; TRBD1 matches at 8 bases. This CDR3 is built from 15 residues. The germline V gene encodes CDR1 MNHNY and CDR2 SVGAGI (reference sequence). The V gene end was trimmed by 4 bases and the J gene end by 5 bases; junction bases not matched to a gene: 9. CDR3 sequence (DNA): TGTGCCAGCAGTTCTAATCAGGGGGCGTGGGAGACCCAGTACTTC. Translating gives CASSSNQGAWETQYF.

This chain uses TRBV5-1 with TRBJ2-1; 10 bases are a match to TRBD2. The CDR3 totals 15 residues. Germline lookup yields CDR1 SGHRS and CDR2 YFSETQ. With V trimmed by 3 bases and J by 8 bases, 8 bases remained unmatched. CDR3 in amino acids: CASSSSGLAIDEQFF. DNA of the CDR3: TGCGCCAGCAGCTCATCGGGACTAGCGATAGATGAGCAGTTCTTC.

This clone occurred once. CDR3 nucleotide sequence: TGTGCCACCAGCAGAGATACAGGGGAGGTCTCCTACGAGCAGTACTTC. It specifies CATSRDTGEVSYEQYF. The chain links TRBV15 to TRBJ2-7; D is perhaps TRBD1 (7 bases). Germline V CDR1 and CDR2: LNHNV, YYDKDF (reference sequence). Trimming took off 0 bases at V and 0 bases at J, with 12 bases between the two ends. CDR3 size: 16 residues.

J is TRBJ1-6 and V is TRBV5-1; tentatively, D is TRBD1 (5 bases). Per the germline V gene, CDR1 is SGHRS and CDR2 is YFSETQ. This CDR3 has 16 residues. The germline V and J ends were trimmed by 0 bases and 7 bases, with 14 bases remaining between them. The CDR3 reads CASSLDLGPLNSPLHF. In DNA, the CDR3 is TGCGCCAGCAGCTTGGATCTGGGGCCCTTGAATTCACCCCTCCACTTT.

This clone has only one observation. The J gene is TRBJ2-5, the V gene TRBV9; TRBD1 matches at 7 bases. V lost 4 bases and J lost 0; bases outside the gene matches: 6. The CDR3 contains 15 residues. CDR1 and CDR2 (germline): SGDLS, YYNGEE. CDR3: CASSPRTGNQETQYF. For the CDR3, the DNA is TGTGCCAGCAGCCCAAGGACAGGAAACCAAGAGACCCAGTACTTC.

The chain is built from TRBV6-1 and TRBJ2-6; TRBD1 matches 7 bases. The germline V gene encodes CDR1 MNHNS and CDR2 SASEGT. The V and J ends lost 2 bases and 0 bases, in that order; junction bases with no gene match: 10. The length of the CDR3 is 19 residues. CDR3 region: CASSERGLGRLSGANVLTF. The CDR3 coding sequence is TGTGCCAGCAGTGAAAGGGGGCTCGGCCGTCTCTCTGGGGCCAACGTCCTGACTTTC.

Comments on this clone: A far larger clone is just one base off, so this is likely a read error. The V call is TRBV28, the J call TRBJ1-4; no firm D call. Germline lookup yields CDR1 MDHEN and CDR2 SYDVKM. With 6 bases removed from V and 3 bases from J, the gap between germline ends came to 14 bases. CDR3 size: 15 residues. Here the CDR3 reads CASSLPAAPNEKLFF. CDR3 sequence (DNA): TGTGCCAGCAGCTTACCGGCGGCACCTAATGAAAAACTGTTTTTT.